This entry is about one TCR beta chain. This receptor's antigen is unknown. Per-base qualities were not stored, and no clone one base away is much larger. The study tested focal radiation therapy combined with CTLA-4 blockade (ipilimumab) in patients with chemo-refractory metastatic non-small-cell lung cancer. This specimen comes from a study of radiotherapy plus CTLA-4 blockade in lung cancer (dated by TCRdb to the late 2010s). About the study as a whole: Among enrolled patients, approximately 18% had an objective response and about 30% reached disease control.

The full study reports these points: The strongest predictors of response, as reported, were early dynamic changes in blood T cell clones along with a rise in serum interferon-beta after radiation. After treatment with radiotherapy and ipilimumab, TCR clones that originated in tumors expanded in peripheral blood.

The library relied on the immunoSEQ multiplex PCR assay. This is the immuneACCESS table as TCRdb keeps it, with only in-frame sequences that have V and J called. A part of the clones is gone; compared with another copy, unresolved V genes explain less than half, and the rest is unexplained. The sample profile shows approximately 70,000 clones; approximately 76% of them were found once. The leading ten clones occupy approximately 15% of the sample. Per the germline V gene (reference sequence), SEHNR is the CDR1 and FQNEAQ is the CDR2. V gives up 3 bases and J gives up 4 bases, and the segment between their germline ends measures 9 bases. From the cysteine through the phenylalanine, the CDR3 covers 13 amino acids. Solely the CDR3 DNA is kept, with 39 bases framed from the first base.

The input for sequencing was peripheral blood, taken from a patient treated with radiotherapy plus ipilimumab. The chain joins TRBV7-9 to TRBJ2-5, with a tentative D gene TRBD2 over 5 matching bases. The sequence came from a human donor with non-small cell lung cancer whose response to radiotherapy plus ipilimumab could not be evaluated. Some clones in this sample may be carry-over from other donors' samples. The DNA sequence reads TGTGCCAGCAGCTTGTCGGGATTAGAGACCCAGTACTTC. This sequence encodes CASSLSGLETQYF.